The present entry profiles one T cell receptor (beta chain) with its context. This entry comes from a study of control samples from healthy donors and cancer patients. Profiling relied on immunoSEQ multiplex PCR, and the TCRdb table lists in-frame clones only, not all of them. The sample has approximately 160,000 clones, 85% to 95% seen once. The CDR3 is made up of 14 amino acids. Germline V lookup: CDR1 SNHLY, CDR2 FYNNEI. Trimming removed 7 bases from V and 7 bases from J, with 16 bases in between. Sample: blood. This TCR came from a woman aged 18-29 years in good health. This chain uses TRBV2 with TRBJ1-4, with D perhaps matching TRBD1 (6 bases). For the CDR3, the DNA is TGTGCCAGCAAACGGGACACAACGGGTGAAAAACTGTTTTTT. Translation gives CASKRDTTGEKLFF.